These 6 T cell receptor beta chains were sequenced from one sample in a study of spatial heterogeneity in lung cancer. Time point given: blood at routine non-recurrence follow-up after resection. Sequencing was performed on whole RNA extracted from tumor and nontumor lung tissue, or from frozen PBMC, and the material was left unsorted. One entry per CDR3 protein results from TCRdb running MiXCR on the 5' RACE reads. The sample lists around 120,000 distinct CDR3 sequences, about 12% seen once, with 15% to 20% in the top ten. The sample here was PBMCs, taken at follow-up. The receptor set was obtained from a male donor with early-stage non-small cell lung cancer.

This clonotype was picked up many times. The J gene is TRBJ1-2, the V gene TRBV28, with D hard to call. The V gene lost 8 bases and the J gene lost 1 base, with 11 bases spanning the gap. This CDR3 contains 13 residues. Germline V gene lookup returns CDR1 MDHEN and CDR2 SYDVKM. The CDR3 bases are TGTGCCAGCCTACCAAGCCTTAACTATGGCTACACCTTC. Protein product: CASLPSLNYGYTF.

This clonotype was recorded a few times. The chain uses TRBV6-1 and TRBJ2-2; 8 bases line up with TRBD1. Trimming at V came to 6 bases and at J to 6 bases, leaving 12 bases not matched to a gene. The germline CDR1 and CDR2 sequences are MNHNS and SASEGT. This CDR3 comprises 16 residues. This chain's CDR3 is CASSRTGSVWAGELFF. CDR3 in DNA: TGTGCCAGCAGCCGGACAGGGAGCGTTTGGGCCGGGGAGCTGTTTTTT.

This rearrangement joins TRBV9 to TRBJ2-1; 7 bases align to TRBD1. V was pared by 4 bases and J by 8 bases, with 9 bases of the junction left unmatched. Germline lookup yields CDR1 SGDLS and CDR2 YYNGEE. The CDR3 is 14 amino acids. CDR3 in DNA: TGTGCCAGCAGCCGGGACAGAGGGGTCGATGAGCAGTTCTTC. This sequence encodes CASSRDRGVDEQFF.

This clonotype showed up just a few times. The chain joins TRBV5-1 to TRBJ2-7, with 12 bases matching TRBD2. The length of the CDR3 is 15 residues. Germline CDR1 is SGHRS and CDR2 is YFSETQ. The J segment lost 2 bases and the V segment lost 5 bases, leaving 5 bases of the junction unmatched. The CDR3 sequence: CASRTSGGSPYEQYF. Written as DNA, the CDR3 is TGCGCCAGCAGGACTAGCGGGGGCTCCCCCTACGAGCAGTACTTC.

This clonotype was recorded at least ten times. The J gene is TRBJ1-5, the V gene TRBV20-1; D is perhaps TRBD1 (5 bases). Germline V gives CDR1 DFQATT, CDR2 SNEGSKA (reference sequence). The CDR3 has 12 residues. V dropped 5 bases and J dropped 3 bases, with 8 bases sitting between them. The CDR3 protein is CSASDNNQPQHF. CDR3 nucleotide sequence: TGCAGTGCTTCGGACAACAATCAGCCCCAGCATTTT.

This clonotype was recorded a few times. The chain couples TRBV6-1 to TRBJ1-2; tentative D call: TRBD1 (5 bases). This CDR3 is 13 amino acids long. The germline V and J ends were trimmed by 8 bases and 4 bases, with 14 bases remaining between them. CDR1 and CDR2 from the germline V gene are MNHNS and SASEGT. The CDR3, as DNA: TGTGCCAGCCAGGGCTCCCGTCTCTATGGCTACACCTTC. Protein: CASQGSRLYGYTF.